The 12 T cell receptor beta chains below were found in one sample sequenced in a study of cytomegalovirus exposure and HLA in healthy donors. PCR involved 60 Vbeta and 13 Jbeta primers. Here immunoSEQ multiplex PCR was the method, and the copy in TCRdb shows in-frame clones only, minus some. Its table lists around 51,000 clones. Sequenced material: PBMCs. These receptors were collected from a woman in her 40s in good health and CMV-seronegative.

V gene TRBV6-5 combines with J gene TRBJ1-3; TRBD1 is a possible D gene (5 bases). Looked up from germline, CDR1 is MNHEY and CDR2 is SVGAGI. Trimming left V 7 bases short and J 2 bases short, with 12 bases between. CDR3 length: 14 amino acids. CDR3 sequence: CASTQRGTGNTIYF. CDR3 sequence (DNA): TGTGCCAGCACTCAACGGGGGACTGGAAACACCATATATTTT.

The chain carries TRBV14 and TRBJ1-1; D gene uncertain. The CDR3 has 14 amino acids. Per germline, CDR1 SGHDN and CDR2 FVKESK. V lost 0 bases to trimming and J lost 3 bases, with 8 bases between them. The CDR3 DNA sequence: TGTGCCAGCAGCCAAGATGCAACTTACACTGAAGCTTTCTTT. Translating gives CASSQDATYTEAFF. The whole variable domain, remainder taken from reference TRBV14 and TRBJ1-1, is EAGVTQFPSHSVIEKGQTVTLRCDPISGHDNLYWYRRVMGKEIKFLLHFVKESKQDESGMPNNRFLAERTGGTYSTLKVQPAELEDSGVYFCASSQDATYTEAFFGQGTRLTVV.

The J gene is TRBJ1-2, the V gene TRBV6-5; a weak D match, TRBD1 (6 bases). Trimming took off 2 bases at V and 8 bases at J, with 12 bases between the two ends. Germline assignment: CDR1 MNHEY and CDR2 SVGAGI. The CDR3 extends over 13 amino acids. CDR3 nucleotides: TGTGCCAGCAGTTACGCGGGGGCGTTAGGCTACACCTTC. Protein product: CASSYAGALGYTF.

CDR3 amino acids: CASSHDRGENNSPLHF. The CDR3, as DNA: TGCGCCAGCAGCCACGACAGGGGCGAGAATAATTCACCCCTCCACTTT. This chain connects TRBV5-1 to TRBJ1-6; TRBD1 matches at 8 bases. CDR1 is SGHRS, CDR2 YFSETQ, per germline. Losses at the gene ends were 4 bases for V and 5 bases for J; bases not matched to a gene: 8. CDR3 length: 16 residues.

J is TRBJ1-1 and V is TRBV10-3; D unclear. The germline V gene encodes CDR1 ENHRY and CDR2 SYGVKD. The CDR3 contains 14 residues. Trimming took off 11 bases at V and 4 bases at J, with 20 bases between the two ends. The CDR3 DNA reads as TGTGCCGCCGCGCAAGAGAACCAAGCCACTGAAGCTTTCTTT. It specifies CAAAQENQATEAFF.

The chain is built from TRBV2 and TRBJ1-1; D perhaps matches TRBD1 (5 bases). The V end lost 6 bases, the J end lost 0 bases, and 11 bases lay between the germline ends. The CDR3 totals 14 residues. The germline CDR1 and CDR2 sequences are SNHLY and FYNNEI. CDR3 nucleotide sequence: TGTGCCAGCAGGAAAGACAGCTTGAACACTGAAGCTTTCTTT. This encodes CASRKDSLNTEAFF.

The chain is built from TRBV4-1 and TRBJ1-5; D perhaps matches TRBD1 (6 bases). CDR3 length equals 17 residues. Per germline, CDR1 MGHRA and CDR2 YSYEKL. V was cut by 0 bases and J by 7 bases, with 19 bases left in between. CDR3 nucleotides: TGCGCCAGCAGCCAAGATCCCCGTACAGGGTCAGGCCAGCCCCAGCATTTT. This translates into CASSQDPRTGSGQPQHF.

The chain combines TRBV9 with TRBJ2-1; 8 positions match TRBD1. Germline values: CDR1 SGDLS, CDR2 YYNGEE. The CDR3 length is 15 residues. J gave up 4 bases and V 4 bases, and 7 bases lay outside the gene matches. The chain's CDR3 is CASSSADRVYNEQFF. The CDR3, as DNA: TGTGCCAGCAGCAGCGCGGACAGGGTTTACAATGAGCAGTTCTTC.

The rearrangement joins TRBV21-1 to TRBJ1-1; TRBD1 reflects the table's D call only, with no check against the DNA. TRBV21-1 is termed a pseudogene. The CDR3 has 16 amino acids. CDR3 DNA: TGTGCCAGCAGCAAAGAATCGGCCAGGGGGAACACTGAAGCTTTCTTT. Its translation is CASSKESARGNTEAFF.

This chain joins TRBV7-2 and TRBJ2-5; 8 nucleotides align to TRBD1. With V trimmed by 5 bases and J by 5 bases, 7 bases remained unmatched. The germline CDR1 and CDR2 sequences are SGHTA and FQGNSA. The CDR3 consists of 14 residues. The CDR3 region has the DNA TGTGCCAGCAGCAGACAGGGGATCGGGGAGACCCAGTACTTC. Its translation: CASSRQGIGETQYF.

The chain employs TRBV4-2 and TRBJ2-5; D is perhaps TRBD1 (5 bases). The CDR3 loop spans 12 amino acids. Trimming removed 0 bases from V and 11 bases from J, with 10 bases in between. The V gene's germline CDR1 is LGHNA and CDR2 YNFKEQ. In nucleotides, the CDR3 is TGTGCCAGCAGCCAAGATGTGGGGCAGCAGTACTTC. Its protein product is CASSQDVGQQYF.

The V gene is TRBV30, the J gene TRBJ2-3; no firm D call. V was cut by 0 bases and J by 5 bases, with 9 bases left in between. CDR1 GTSNPN and CDR2 SVGIG come from the germline V gene (reference sequence). The CDR3 length is 13 residues. The CDR3 DNA follows: TGTGCCTGGAGTGTAAGTTCGGGAGATACGCAGTATTTT. This sequence encodes CAWSVSSGDTQYF.